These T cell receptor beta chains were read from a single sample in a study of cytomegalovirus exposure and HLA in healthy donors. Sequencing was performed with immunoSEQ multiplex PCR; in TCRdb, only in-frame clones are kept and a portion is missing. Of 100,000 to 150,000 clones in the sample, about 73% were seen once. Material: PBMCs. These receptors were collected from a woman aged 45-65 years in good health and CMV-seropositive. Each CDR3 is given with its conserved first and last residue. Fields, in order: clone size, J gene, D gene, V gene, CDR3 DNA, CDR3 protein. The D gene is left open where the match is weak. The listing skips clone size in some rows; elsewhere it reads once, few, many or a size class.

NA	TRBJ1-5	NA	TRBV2	TGTGCCAGCGATCGTAGTGGCAATCAGCCCCAGCATTTT	CASDRSGNQPQHF
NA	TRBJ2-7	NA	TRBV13	TGTGCCAGCAGCTCCGGACCCGGACATAGCGAGCAGTACTTC	CASSSGPGHSEQYF
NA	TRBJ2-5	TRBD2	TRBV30	TGTGCCTGGAGTGAAGGACTAGCGAGGTACCAAGAGACCCAGTACTTC	CAWSEGLARYQETQYF
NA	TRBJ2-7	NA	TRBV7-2	TGTGCCAGCAGCTTACGGTACGAGCAGTACTTC	CASSLRYEQYF
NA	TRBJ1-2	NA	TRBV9	TGTGCCAGCAGCTCCCAGGGTCGCGGCTACACCTTC	CASSSQGRGYTF
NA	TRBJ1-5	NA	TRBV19	TGTGCCAGTAGTCTCGGGGTTAATCAGCCCCAGCATTTT	CASSLGVNQPQHF
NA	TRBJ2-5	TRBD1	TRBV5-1	TGCGCCAGCGGCTCCCCGGGACAGGGCGGCGAGACCCAGTACTTC	CASGSPGQGGETQYF
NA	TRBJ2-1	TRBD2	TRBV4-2	TGTGCCAGCAGCTCCGGGACTAGCGGATACAATGAGCAGTTCTTC	CASSSGTSGYNEQFF
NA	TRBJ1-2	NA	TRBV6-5	TGTGCCAGCAGAGTTGCAGGGAAAGGGGCTGGCTACACCTTC	CASRVAGKGAGYTF
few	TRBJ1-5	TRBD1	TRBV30	TGTGCCTGGGGACAGGTCAATCAGCCCCAGCATTTT	CAWGQVNQPQHF
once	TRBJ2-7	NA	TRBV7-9	TGTGCCAGCAGCTTATACAGAGAGCAGTACTTC	CASSLYREQYF
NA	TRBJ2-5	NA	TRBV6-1	TGTGCCAGCAGTGAAGCCCAAGGTGGGGGGATGTACGAGACCCAGTACTTC	CASSEAQGGGMYETQYF
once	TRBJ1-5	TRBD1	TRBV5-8	TGTGCCAGCAGCTTGGGCCCCACAGGGGGTGGCAATCAGCCCCAGCATTTT	CASSLGPTGGGNQPQHF
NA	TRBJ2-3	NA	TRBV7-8	TGTGCCAGCAGCTTATTGACAGGCCAAAGCACAGATACGCAGTATTTT	CASSLLTGQSTDTQYF
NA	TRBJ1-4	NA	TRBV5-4	TGTGCCAGCAGCCCGTCTCTTTCTGAAAAACTGTTTTTT	CASSPSLSEKLFF
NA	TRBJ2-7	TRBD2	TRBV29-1	TGCAGCGTTGCCCTCCTAGCGGGGGGGTACGAGCAGTACTTC	CSVALLAGGYEQYF
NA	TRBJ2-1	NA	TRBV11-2	TGTGCCAGCAGCTTAGACAGGGTGGACAATGAGCAGTTCTTC	CASSLDRVDNEQFF
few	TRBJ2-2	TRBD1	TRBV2	TGTGCCAGCAGTGATGGCAGGGGGCTCACGAACACCGGGGAGCTGTTTTTT	CASSDGRGLTNTGELFF
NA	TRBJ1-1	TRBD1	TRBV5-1	TGCGCCAGCAGCGGAAGGACAGGAGGGTCTGAAGCTTTCTTT	CASSGRTGGSEAFF
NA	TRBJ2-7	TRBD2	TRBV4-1	TGCGCCAGCAGTACAGTCGGGCTAGCGGGTTCCTACGAGCAGTACTTC	CASSTVGLAGSYEQYF
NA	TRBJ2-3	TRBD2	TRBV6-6	TGTGCCAGCAGACTCACTAGCGGGGGGGACACAGATACGCAGTATTTT	CASRLTSGGDTDTQYF
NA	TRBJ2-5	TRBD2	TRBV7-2	TGTGCCAGCAGCCCCCGGGGGGTGGGTGAAGAGACCCAGTACTTC	CASSPRGVGEETQYF
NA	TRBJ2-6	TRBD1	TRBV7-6	TGTGCCAGCAGCTTAGAGACAGGGGGCTCTGGGGCCAACGTCCTGACGTTC	CASSLETGGSGANVLTF
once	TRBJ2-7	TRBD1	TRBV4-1	TGCGCCAGCAGCCCGGGACAGGCCTACGAGCAGTACTTC	CASSPGQAYEQYF
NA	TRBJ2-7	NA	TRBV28	TGTGCCAGCAGCCGGACAGTCTACGAGCAGTACTTC	CASSRTVYEQYF
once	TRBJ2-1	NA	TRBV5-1	TGCGCCAGCACGATTGTACAGGGAGGGTATGAGCAGTTCTTC	CASTIVQGGYEQFF
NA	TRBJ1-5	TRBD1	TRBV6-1	TGTGCCAGCAGCCCCAGACAGGGGGATCAGCCCCAGCATTTT	CASSPRQGDQPQHF
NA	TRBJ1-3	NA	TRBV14	TGTGCCAGCAGCCAATTACAGGGAGCCCCTGGAAACACCATATATTTT	CASSQLQGAPGNTIYF
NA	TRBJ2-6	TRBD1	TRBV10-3	TGTGCCATCAGTGAGAGGACAGGGGGCGCTGGGGCCAACGTCCTGACTTTC	CAISERTGGAGANVLTF
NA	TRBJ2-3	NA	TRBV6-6	TGTGCCAGCAGTCTAACCCGGACAGATACGCAGTATTTT	CASSLTRTDTQYF
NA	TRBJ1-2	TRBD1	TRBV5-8	TGTGCCAGCAGCTTGTGGGGGACAGGGGAGGTTAGCTATGGCTACACCTTC	CASSLWGTGEVSYGYTF
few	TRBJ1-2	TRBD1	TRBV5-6	TGTGCCAGCAGCTCGGACAGGGACTATGGCTACACCTTC	CASSSDRDYGYTF
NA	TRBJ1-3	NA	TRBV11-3	TGTGCCAGCAGCTTGAGAGGGGGAAACACCATATATTTT	CASSLRGGNTIYF
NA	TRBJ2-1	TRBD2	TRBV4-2	TGTGCCAGCAGCCAAGATGGGCTAGCGGGGGTTTACGAGCAGTTCTTC	CASSQDGLAGVYEQFF
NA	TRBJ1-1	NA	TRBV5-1	TGCGCCAGCAGCTTGTTGGAGAGCCAAGCTTTCTTT	CASSLLESQAFF
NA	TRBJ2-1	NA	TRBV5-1	TGCGCCAGCAGCTTGGGTGGTAGCGACAATGAGCAGTTCTTC	CASSLGGSDNEQFF
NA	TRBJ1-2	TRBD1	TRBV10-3	TGTGCCATCAGTGACCAGGACAGGGGGCGAGGCTACACCTTC	CAISDQDRGRGYTF
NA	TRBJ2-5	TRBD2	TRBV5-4	TGTGCCAGCAGCTTAAGGCGGGGGGGCTATGAAGAGACCCAGTACTTC	CASSLRRGGYEETQYF
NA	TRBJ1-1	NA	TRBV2	TGTGCCAGCAGTGAATACAGGAACACTGAAGCTTTCTTT	CASSEYRNTEAFF
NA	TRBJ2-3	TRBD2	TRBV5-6	TGTACCAGCAGCTTGGAGGCTAGCGGGGTCACAGATACGCAGTATTTT	CTSSLEASGVTDTQYF
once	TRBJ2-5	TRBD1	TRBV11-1	TGTGCCAGCAGCCTAAGAGGGGGCGACCAAGAGACCCAGTACTTC	CASSLRGGDQETQYF
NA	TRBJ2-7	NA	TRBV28	TGTGCCAGCAGTTCCCCCCACCCGGACAGAGCCTACGAGCAGTACTTC	CASSSPHPDRAYEQYF
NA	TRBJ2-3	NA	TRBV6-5	TGTGCCAGCAGTTACGGGTATGTGTCAGGGTCAGATACGCAGTATTTT	CASSYGYVSGSDTQYF
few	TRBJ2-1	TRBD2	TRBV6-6	TGTGCCAGCAGTTACGGCCTAGCGGGGGGCAATGAGCAGTTCTTC	CASSYGLAGGNEQFF
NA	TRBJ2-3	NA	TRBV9	TGTGCCAGCAGCGTAGTACGCGCAGATACGCAGTATTTT	CASSVVRADTQYF
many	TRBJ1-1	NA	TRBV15	TGTGCCACCAGCAGGCAGCGGTCGAACACTGAAGCTTTCTTT	CATSRQRSNTEAFF
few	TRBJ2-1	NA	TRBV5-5	TGTGCCAGCAGGGAGGGAAGGGGCGATGAGCAGTTCTTC	CASREGRGDEQFF
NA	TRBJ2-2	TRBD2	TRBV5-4	TGTGCCAGTCGGGAGACGGCGGGGGACACCGGGGAGCTGTTTTTT	CASRETAGDTGELFF
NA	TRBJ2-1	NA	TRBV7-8	TGTGCCAGCAGCCCGGTTGGGAGCCCCTACAATGAGCAGTTCTTC	CASSPVGSPYNEQFF
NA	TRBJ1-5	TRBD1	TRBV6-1	TGTGCCAGCAGTGAAGCGCCCGGGACAGGGGATCAGCCCCAGCATTTT	CASSEAPGTGDQPQHF
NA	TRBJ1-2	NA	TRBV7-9	TGTGCCAGCAGCTTAGCCCTGGCGGGGGAATATGGCTACACCTTC	CASSLALAGEYGYTF
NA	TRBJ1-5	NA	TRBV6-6	TGTGCCAGCAATTCAGGAGGTGGTAGCAATCAGCCCCAGCATTTT	CASNSGGGSNQPQHF
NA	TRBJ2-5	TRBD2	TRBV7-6	TGTGCCAGCAGCTTGGGACTAGCGGGGGTAGAGACCCAGTACTTC	CASSLGLAGVETQYF
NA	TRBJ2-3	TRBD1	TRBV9	TGTGCCAGCAGCGCTCGGGACAGGGTGGGGGCAGATACGCAGTATTTT	CASSARDRVGADTQYF
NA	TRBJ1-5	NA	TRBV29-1	TGCAGCGTTACGACAGGAACAACGGCCCAGCATTTT	CSVTTGTTAQHF